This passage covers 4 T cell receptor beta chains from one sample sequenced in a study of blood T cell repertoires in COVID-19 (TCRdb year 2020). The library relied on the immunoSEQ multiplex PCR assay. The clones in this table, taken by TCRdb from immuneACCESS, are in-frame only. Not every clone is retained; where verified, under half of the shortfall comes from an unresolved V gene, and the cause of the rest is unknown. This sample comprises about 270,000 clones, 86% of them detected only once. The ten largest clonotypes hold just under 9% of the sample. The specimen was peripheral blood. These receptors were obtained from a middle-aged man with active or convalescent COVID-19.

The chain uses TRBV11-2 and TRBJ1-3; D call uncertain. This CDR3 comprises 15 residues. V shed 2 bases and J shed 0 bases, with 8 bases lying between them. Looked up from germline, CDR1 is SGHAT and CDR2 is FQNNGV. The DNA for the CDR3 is TGTGCCAGCAGCTTATCCAGACTCTCTGGAAACACCATATATTTT. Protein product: CASSLSRLSGNTIYF.

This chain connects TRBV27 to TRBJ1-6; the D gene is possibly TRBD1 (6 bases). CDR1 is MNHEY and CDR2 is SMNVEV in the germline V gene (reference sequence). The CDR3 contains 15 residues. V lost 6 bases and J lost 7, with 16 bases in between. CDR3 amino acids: CASRGLGGGNSPLHF. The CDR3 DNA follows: TGTGCCAGCAGAGGTTTGGGAGGGGGGAATTCACCCCTCCACTTT.

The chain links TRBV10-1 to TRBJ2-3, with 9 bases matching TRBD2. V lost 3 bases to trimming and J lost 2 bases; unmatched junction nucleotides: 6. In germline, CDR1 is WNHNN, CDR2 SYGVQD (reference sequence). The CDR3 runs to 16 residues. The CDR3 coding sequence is TGCGCCAGCAGTGATCGGACTAGCGCTTACACAGATACGCAGTATTTT. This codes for CASSDRTSAYTDTQYF.

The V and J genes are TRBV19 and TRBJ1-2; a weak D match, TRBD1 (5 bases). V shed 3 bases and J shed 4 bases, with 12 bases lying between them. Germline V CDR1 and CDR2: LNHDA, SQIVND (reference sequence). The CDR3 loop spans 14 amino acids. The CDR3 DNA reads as TGTGCCAGTAGTATGGGCGGGGCGGGCTATGGCTACACCTTC. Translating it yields CASSMGGAGYGYTF.